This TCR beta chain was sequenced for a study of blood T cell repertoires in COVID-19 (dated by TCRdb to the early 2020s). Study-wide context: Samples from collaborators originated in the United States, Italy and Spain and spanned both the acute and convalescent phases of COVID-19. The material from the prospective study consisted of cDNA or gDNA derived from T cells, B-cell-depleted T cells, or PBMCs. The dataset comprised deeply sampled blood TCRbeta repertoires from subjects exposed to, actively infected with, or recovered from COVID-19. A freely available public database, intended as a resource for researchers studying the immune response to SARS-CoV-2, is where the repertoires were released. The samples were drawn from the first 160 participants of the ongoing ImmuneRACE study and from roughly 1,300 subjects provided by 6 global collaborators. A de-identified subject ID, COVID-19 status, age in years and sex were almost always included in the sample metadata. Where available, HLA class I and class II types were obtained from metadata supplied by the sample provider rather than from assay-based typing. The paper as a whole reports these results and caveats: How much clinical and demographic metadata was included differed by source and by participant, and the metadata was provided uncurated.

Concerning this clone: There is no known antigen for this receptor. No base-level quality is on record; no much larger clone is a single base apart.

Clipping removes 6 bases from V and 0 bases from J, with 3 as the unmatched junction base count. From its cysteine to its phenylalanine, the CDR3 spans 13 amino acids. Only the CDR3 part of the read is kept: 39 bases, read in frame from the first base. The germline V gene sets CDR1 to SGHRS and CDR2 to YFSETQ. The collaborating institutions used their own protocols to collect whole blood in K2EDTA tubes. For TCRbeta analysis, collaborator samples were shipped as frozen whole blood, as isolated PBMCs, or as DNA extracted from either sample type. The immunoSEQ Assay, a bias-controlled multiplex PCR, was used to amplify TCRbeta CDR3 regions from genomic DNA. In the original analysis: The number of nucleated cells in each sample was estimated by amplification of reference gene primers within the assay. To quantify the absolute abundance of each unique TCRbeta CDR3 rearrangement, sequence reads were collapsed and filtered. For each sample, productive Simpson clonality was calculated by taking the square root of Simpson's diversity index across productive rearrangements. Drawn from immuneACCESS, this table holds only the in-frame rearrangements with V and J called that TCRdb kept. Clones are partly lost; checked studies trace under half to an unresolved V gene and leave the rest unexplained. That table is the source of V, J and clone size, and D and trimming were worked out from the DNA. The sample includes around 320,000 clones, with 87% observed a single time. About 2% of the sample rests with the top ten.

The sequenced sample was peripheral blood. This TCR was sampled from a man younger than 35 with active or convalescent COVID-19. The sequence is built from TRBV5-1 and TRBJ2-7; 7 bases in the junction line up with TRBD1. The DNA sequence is TGCGCCAGCAACCGGGACAGCTCCTACGAGCAGTACTTC. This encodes CASNRDSSYEQYF.